This entry lists 24 T cell receptor beta chains sequenced from one sample in a study of blood T cell repertoires in COVID-19. Some clones are missing from TCRdb's copy, which holds only in-frame ones; the method was immunoSEQ multiplex PCR. The sample lists 95,000 to 150,000 clones, roughly 90% occurring once. Sequences were obtained from peripheral blood. All receptors derive from a middle-aged man with COVID-19, enrolled during active disease.

This clone has just one count. V and J are TRBV18 and TRBJ2-3, with TRBD2 as a possible D gene (6 bases). With 3 bases removed from V and 6 bases from J, the gap between germline ends came to 13 bases. The CDR3 is 14 amino acids. Germline CDR1 and CDR2: KGHSH and LQKENI. This chain's CDR3 is CASSPGRSGDTQYF. The DNA of the CDR3 is TGTGCCAGCTCACCCGGTCGAAGCGGGGATACGCAGTATTTT.

The V and J genes are TRBV5-1 and TRBJ2-5; 9 nucleotides align to TRBD2. The germline CDR1 and CDR2 sequences are SGHRS and YFSETQ. V was clipped by 0 bases and J by 4 bases; unmatched bases: 7. This CDR3 has 16 amino acids. This chain's CDR3 is CASSLELAGDLETQYF. The CDR3 DNA reads TGCGCCAGCAGCTTGGAGTTAGCGGGAGATTTAGAGACCCAGTACTTC.

The V call is TRBV7-9, the J call TRBJ1-1; no clear D. The CDR3 spans 15 residues. CDR1 SEHNR and CDR2 FQNEAQ come from the germline V gene (reference sequence). Trimming left V 7 bases short and J 6 bases short, with 21 bases between. CDR3 nucleotides: TGTGCCAGCACCTCCCCCGACCCCGGCGGGTCTGAAGCTTTCTTT. Translating gives CASTSPDPGGSEAFF.

The chain joins TRBV25-1 to TRBJ1-6; 7 nucleotides match TRBD1. The CDR3 is 12 amino acids. Germline CDR1 and CDR2: MGHDK and SYGVNS. Losses at the gene ends were 10 bases for V and 7 bases for J; bases not matched to a gene: 4. CDR3 DNA: TGTGCCACCGGACAGGAGAATTCACCCCTCCACTTT. Translation gives CATGQENSPLHF.

This clone came up once. The chain joins TRBV28 to TRBJ2-7; 7 bases map to TRBD1. This CDR3 is built from 16 residues. Per the germline V gene, CDR1 is MDHEN and CDR2 is SYDVKM. After removal of 6 bases from V and 0 bases from J, the junction contained 11 bases not matched to a gene. CDR3 sequence: CASSKRGTAYSYEQYF. In DNA form, the CDR3 reads TGTGCCAGCAGCAAAAGGGGGACAGCTTACTCCTACGAGCAGTACTTC.

This chain connects TRBV29-1 to TRBJ2-3; D may be TRBD1 (5 bases). Trimming removed 7 bases at V and 4 bases at J, with 12 bases between. Germline lookup yields CDR1 SQVTM and CDR2 ANQGSEA. The CDR3 is 12 amino acids. The CDR3 DNA sequence: TGCAGCGGAGGTAGGACATCAGATACGCAGTATTTT. The encoded protein is CSGGRTSDTQYF.

This clone was counted between two and nine times. The chain links TRBV11-3 to TRBJ2-1; no definite D call. The CDR3 spans 12 residues. CDR1 and CDR2 (germline): SGHNT, YENEEA. V was cut by 4 bases and J by 6 bases, with 7 bases left in between. CDR3 nucleotide sequence: TGTGCCAGCAGCTCATCTAGCAATGAGCAGTTCTTC. Translated, it gives CASSSSSNEQFF. Full variable domain (missing parts from reference TRBV11-3 and TRBJ2-1): EAGVVQSPRYKIIEKKQPVAFWCNPISGHNTLYWYLQNLGQGPELLIRYENEEAVDDSQLPKDRFSAERLKGVDSTLKIQPAELGDSAVYLCASSSSSNEQFFGPGTRLTVL.

The genes are TRBV2 and TRBJ1-3; TRBD1 might be the D (5 bases). Between the trimmed V and J ends, which lost 6 bases and 0 bases, there was a span of 6 bases. The germline gives CDR1 SNHLY, CDR2 FYNNEI. The CDR3 contains 13 residues. The chain's CDR3 is CASRGGSGNTIYF. In nucleotides, the CDR3 is TGTGCCAGCAGGGGGGGCTCTGGAAACACCATATATTTT.

The chain links TRBV5-4 to TRBJ2-7; 8 nucleotides match TRBD1. V was pared by 0 bases and J by 4 bases, with 6 bases of the junction left unmatched. Germline V gene data show CDR1 as SGHNT and CDR2 as YYREEE (reference sequence). The CDR3 has 15 residues. The CDR3 DNA reads TGTGCCAGCAGCTTGGAGGGGACAGGTGTGTACGAGCAGTACTTC. Its translation: CASSLEGTGVYEQYF.

This chain links TRBV3-1 (or the pseudogene TRBV3-2) with TRBJ2-1, with 8 bases aligning to TRBD2. Per germline, CDR1 LGHDT and CDR2 YNNKEL (reference sequence). V lost 4 bases and J lost 2; bases outside the gene matches: 4. The CDR3 runs 15 residues. The CDR3 sequence is CASSPTSATYNEQFF. In DNA, the CDR3 is TGTGCCAGCAGCCCGACTAGCGCGACCTACAATGAGCAGTTCTTC.

The chain employs TRBV5-1 and TRBJ1-1, with 7 bases that match TRBD1. The CDR3 runs 15 residues. From germline, CDR1 is SGHRS and CDR2 YFSETQ. Unmatched junction bases numbered 12, after V lost 4 bases and J lost 6 bases. CDR3 loop: CASSPFETGFSEAFF. In nucleotides, the CDR3 is TGCGCCAGCAGCCCCTTCGAGACAGGGTTTTCTGAAGCTTTCTTT.

The rearrangement links TRBV6-5 to TRBJ2-3; the D is unclear. V shed 6 bases and J shed 4 bases, with 8 bases lying between them. Looked up from germline, CDR1 is MNHEY and CDR2 is SVGAGI. The CDR3 extends over 12 amino acids. CDR3 region: CASRADSDTQYF. The CDR3 DNA is TGTGCCAGCAGGGCAGACTCAGATACGCAGTATTTT.

V is TRBV28 and J is TRBJ1-1, with D possibly TRBD1 on 6 matching bases. The CDR3 has 14 amino acids. The V end was cut by 5 bases, the J end by 4 bases, with 14 bases between. Germline loops: CDR1 MDHEN, CDR2 SYDVKM. CDR3 sequence: CASSTNTGSTEAFF. CDR3 DNA sequence: TGTGCCAGCAGTACTAATACAGGGAGCACTGAAGCTTTCTTT.

The chain couples TRBV24-1 to TRBJ2-5, with 15 bases identical to TRBD2. The CDR3 is made up of 18 amino acids. Germline lookup yields CDR1 KGHDR and CDR2 SFDVKD. After removal of 3 bases from V and 3 bases from J, the junction contained 7 bases not matched to a gene. CDR3 DNA: TGTGCCACCAGTGATCGTGGACTAGCGGGAGGGGGGAAAGAGACCCAGTACTTC. Translating it yields CATSDRGLAGGGKETQYF.

The chain couples TRBV3-1 (or the pseudogene TRBV3-2) to TRBJ2-3, with TRBD2 matching 12 bases. CDR1 is LGHDT, CDR2 YNNKEL, per germline (reference sequence). V was clipped by 1 base and J by 6 bases; unmatched bases: 5. This CDR3 is 16 amino acids long. CDR3 nucleotide sequence: TGTGCCAGCAGCCAAGTATCTAGCGGGAGGGAGGATACGCAGTATTTT. It encodes CASSQVSSGREDTQYF.

Only a few counts were recorded for this clone. The chain carries TRBV19 and TRBJ1-2, with D perhaps matching TRBD1 (5 bases). The CDR3 extends over 12 amino acids. V lost 4 bases and J lost 7, with 10 bases in between. Germline CDR1 and CDR2: LNHDA and SQIVND (reference sequence). The CDR3 sequence is CASSRGLAGYTF. CDR3 sequence (DNA): TGTGCCAGTAGTAGGGGACTGGCTGGCTACACCTTC.

This clone is a singleton in its sample. The rearrangement links TRBV30 to TRBJ2-6, with 11 bases aligning to TRBD1. Germline-derived CDR1 and CDR2 are GTSNPN and SVGIG (reference sequence). Trimming removed 8 bases from V and 0 bases from J; junction bases left unmatched: 15. This CDR3 is 19 amino acids long. The CDR3 loop reads CAIRGQGAAGPSGANVLTF. The CDR3, as DNA: TGTGCCATTCGCGGACAGGGGGCAGCGGGTCCCTCTGGGGCCAACGTCCTGACTTTC.

The V and J genes are TRBV3-1 (or the pseudogene TRBV3-2) and TRBJ2-1; 16 positions agree with TRBD2. The CDR3 length is 15 residues. The V segment lost 4 bases and the J segment 10 bases; nucleotides outside the gene matches: 4. Per the germline V gene, CDR1 is LGHDT and CDR2 is YNNKEL (reference sequence). CDR3 DNA: TGTGCCAGCAGCCCGGGACTAGCGGGAGGGCCGGAGCAGTTCTTC. Residues: CASSPGLAGGPEQFF.

The chain combines TRBV3-1 (or the pseudogene TRBV3-2) with TRBJ1-5; no clear D gene. Trimming removed 1 base from V and 5 bases from J, with 6 bases in between. The germline CDR1 and CDR2 sequences are LGHDT and YNNKEL (reference sequence). The CDR3 spans 13 residues. This CDR3 is CASSQVEDQPQHF. In nucleotides, the CDR3 is TGTGCCAGCAGCCAAGTAGAAGATCAGCCCCAGCATTTT.

The chain recombines TRBV19 with TRBJ1-4; D is possibly TRBD1 (6 bases). This CDR3 is built from 16 residues. Trimming shortened V by 0 bases and J by 5 bases, and 13 bases separated the two germline ends. The germline V gene has CDR1 LNHDA and CDR2 SQIVND (reference sequence). DNA of the CDR3: TGTGCCAGTAGTATAGAGTGGCGGGGGCCCAATGAAAAACTGTTTTTT. Its protein is CASSIEWRGPNEKLFF.

The V gene is TRBV13, the J gene TRBJ1-3; possibly TRBD1 for D (5 bases). This CDR3 spans 16 amino acids. V lost 3 bases to trimming and J lost 1 base, with 13 bases between them. CDR1 and CDR2 from the germline V gene are PRHDT and FYEKMQ (reference sequence). In DNA, the CDR3 is TGTGCCAGCAGCTTCCGAGGGGAGGGGTCTGGAAACACCATATATTTT. Translating gives CASSFRGEGSGNTIYF.

This chain uses TRBV7-2 with TRBJ2-3; possible D gene TRBD2, 7 bases. The CDR3 has 14 residues. The ends were cut back, 5 bases at V and 2 bases at J, with 11 bases in the middle. Germline CDR1 SGHTA, CDR2 FQGNSA. CDR3 sequence reads: CASSPGGPTDTQYF. The CDR3 DNA reads as TGTGCCAGCAGCCCGGGGGGCCCCACAGATACGCAGTATTTT.

V is TRBV4-2 and J is TRBJ2-1, with D maybe TRBD2 (6 bases). The V end was cut by 5 bases, the J end by 8 bases, with 13 bases between. This CDR3 is 13 amino acids long. Germline V gives CDR1 LGHNA, CDR2 YNFKEQ. CDR3: CASSEREFDEQFF. For the CDR3, the DNA is TGTGCCAGCAGCGAACGGGAGTTCGATGAGCAGTTCTTC.

CDR3 in DNA: TGTGCCAGCAGTTACACCCGACAGAGCGAGCAGTACTTC. Amino acids: CASSYTRQSEQYF. The chain carries TRBV6-2 or TRBV6-3 and TRBJ2-7, with D possibly being TRBD1 (5 bases). With 2 bases removed from V and 6 bases from J, the gap between germline ends came to 11 bases. The CDR3 length is 13 residues. Germline CDR1 reads MNHEY; CDR2 reads SVGEGT.